The entry below gives a single TCR beta chain sequence along with its context. This clone showed up just once. Its antigen is still unknown. Within one base of it there is no much larger clone, and no base qualities were kept. V is shortened by 4 bases, J by 8 bases, and the region joining them spans 20 bases. The germline V gene provides CDR1 SQVTM and CDR2 ANQGSEA. The CDR3 goes from the cysteine to the phenylalanine over 15 residues. The retained sequence is limited to the CDR3, 45 bases, with the frame set at the first base. The sample belongs to a study of OX40 agonist ivuxolimab in advanced cancers. The study in broad terms: Ivuxolimab was a fully human IgG2 agonistic monoclonal antibody targeting the costimulatory receptor OX40 (CD134). Among the approximately 50 dose-escalation patients, around 19 had hepatocellular carcinoma, roughly 15 melanoma, 9 renal cell carcinoma and 9 head and neck cancer. Prior anti-PD-1, anti-PD-L1 or anti-CTLA-4 therapy was permitted, and 35% to 40% of dose-escalation patients had received checkpoint inhibitors. Intravenous ivuxolimab was administered to patients every 2 weeks at six dose levels: 0.01, 0.1, 0.3, 1.5, 3 and 10 mg/kg. The dose-escalation cohort was about 83% male with a mean age of around 62 years, ranging from 23 to 79. The paper covers the monotherapy dose-escalation part of the phase I ivuxolimab trial, which included N ≈ 50 patients. Partial responses occurred in three dose-escalation patients, of whom one had hepatocellular carcinoma and two had cutaneous melanoma. Peripheral TCRbeta sequencing was intended to test whether TCR sequence diversity was altered and clonal T-cell expansion was caused by ivuxolimab. Summary of the overall study and its limitations: The antigen specificity of the clonally expanded peripheral T cells was not determined. Low levels of normalized T-cell clonal expansion were also seen in some patients who did not respond. After ivuxolimab, more expanded clones were found on average in CD8+ T cells than in CD4+ T cells. At doses from 0.1 to 3.0 mg/kg, clonal expansion was seen in both CD4+ and CD8+ blood T cells between baseline and week 6. In the 0.1-3.0 mg/kg groups, partial responders had among the lowest normalized peripheral clonal expansion, particularly in CD8+ T cells.

For sequencing of the TCRbeta CDR3 region, genomic DNA was extracted from the sorted cells. The immunoSEQ Assay was used for sequencing of TCRbeta CDR3 regions. Not all clones reach the TCRdb copy of this immuneACCESS table, which keeps in-frame sequences only. Checked studies attribute under half of the gap to unresolved V genes and leave the rest unexplained. The sample table lists 15,000 to 20,000 clones, about 80% of them with a count of one. The ten largest make up 20% to 30% of the sample. Patients with a history of autoimmune disease or receiving systemic immunosuppression were excluded from the trial. Peripheral blood for TCR sequencing was drawn from every dose cohort at baseline, at cycle 4 day 1 and at cycle 7 day 1. The samples were drawn from a first-in-human, open-label, multicenter phase I dose-escalation trial of ivuxolimab. Adults with locally advanced or metastatic head and neck squamous cell, hepatocellular, melanoma or renal cell carcinoma were enrolled in the trial. Before TCR sequencing, CD4+ T cells and CD8+ T cells from peripheral blood were sorted into separate populations.

The specimen was CD4+ or CD8+ T cells sorted from blood, collected in a trial of the OX40 agonist ivuxolimab. This TCR was sampled from an adult with an advanced solid tumor such as melanoma, head and neck, liver or kidney cancer. This sequence uses TRBV29-1 and TRBJ1-4, and perhaps TRBD1 as D gene, on 6 matching bases. The DNA sequence is TGCAGCGTTGGTATACCAGGGGAGGGTAAAGAAAAACTGTTTTTT. It is translated as CSVGIPGEGKEKLFF.